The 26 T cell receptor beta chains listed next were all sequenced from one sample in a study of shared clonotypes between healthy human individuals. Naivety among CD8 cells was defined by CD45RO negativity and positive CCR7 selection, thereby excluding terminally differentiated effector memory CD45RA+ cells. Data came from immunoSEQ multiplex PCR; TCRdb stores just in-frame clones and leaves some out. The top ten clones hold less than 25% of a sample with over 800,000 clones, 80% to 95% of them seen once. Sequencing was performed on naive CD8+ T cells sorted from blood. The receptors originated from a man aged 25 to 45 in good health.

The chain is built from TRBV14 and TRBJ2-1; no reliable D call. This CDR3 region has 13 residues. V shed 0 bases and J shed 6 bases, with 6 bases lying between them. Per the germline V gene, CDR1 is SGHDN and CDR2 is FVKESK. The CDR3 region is CASSQDWINEQFF. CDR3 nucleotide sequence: TGTGCCAGCAGCCAAGATTGGATCAATGAGCAGTTCTTC. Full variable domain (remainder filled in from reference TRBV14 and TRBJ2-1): EAGVTQFPSHSVIEKGQTVTLRCDPISGHDNLYWYRRVMGKEIKFLLHFVKESKQDESGMPNNRFLAERTGGTYSTLKVQPAELEDSGVYFCASSQDWINEQFFGPGTRLTVL.

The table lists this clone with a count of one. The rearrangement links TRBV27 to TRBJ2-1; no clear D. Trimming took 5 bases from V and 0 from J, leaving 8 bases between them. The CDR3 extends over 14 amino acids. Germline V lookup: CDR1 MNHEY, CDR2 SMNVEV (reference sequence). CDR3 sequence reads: CASSPRSSYNEQFF. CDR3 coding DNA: TGTGCCAGCAGTCCCAGGAGCTCCTACAATGAGCAGTTCTTC.

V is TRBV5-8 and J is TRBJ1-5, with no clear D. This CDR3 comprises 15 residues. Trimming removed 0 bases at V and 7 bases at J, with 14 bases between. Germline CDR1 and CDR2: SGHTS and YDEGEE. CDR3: CASSLASRAWQPQHF. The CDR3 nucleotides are TGTGCCAGCAGCTTGGCGTCGAGGGCTTGGCAGCCCCAGCATTTT.

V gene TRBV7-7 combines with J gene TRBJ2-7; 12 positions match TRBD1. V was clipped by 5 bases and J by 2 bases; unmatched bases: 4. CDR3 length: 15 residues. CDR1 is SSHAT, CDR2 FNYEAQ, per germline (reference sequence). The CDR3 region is CASSRGQGATYEQYF. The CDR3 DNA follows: TGTGCCAGCAGCCGGGGACAGGGGGCTACCTACGAGCAGTACTTC.

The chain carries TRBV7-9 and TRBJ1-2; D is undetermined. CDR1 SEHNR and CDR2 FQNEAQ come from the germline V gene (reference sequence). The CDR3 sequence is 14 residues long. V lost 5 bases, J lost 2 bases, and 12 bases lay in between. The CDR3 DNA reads TGTGCCAGCAGCATCGGACTATTGAACTATGGCTACACCTTC. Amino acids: CASSIGLLNYGYTF.

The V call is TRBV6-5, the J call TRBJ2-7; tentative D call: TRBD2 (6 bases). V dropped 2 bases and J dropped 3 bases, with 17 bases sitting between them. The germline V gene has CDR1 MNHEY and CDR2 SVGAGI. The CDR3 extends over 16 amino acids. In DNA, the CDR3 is TGTGCCAGCAGTTACGGGAGGACGAAACCTAACTACGAGCAGTACTTC. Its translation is CASSYGRTKPNYEQYF.

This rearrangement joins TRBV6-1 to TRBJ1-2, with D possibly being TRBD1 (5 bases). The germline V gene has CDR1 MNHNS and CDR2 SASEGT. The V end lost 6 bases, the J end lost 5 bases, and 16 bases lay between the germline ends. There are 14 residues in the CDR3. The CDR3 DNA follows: TGTGCCAGCAGGACTGCGGTCAGGGAGTATGGCTACACCTTC. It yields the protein CASRTAVREYGYTF.

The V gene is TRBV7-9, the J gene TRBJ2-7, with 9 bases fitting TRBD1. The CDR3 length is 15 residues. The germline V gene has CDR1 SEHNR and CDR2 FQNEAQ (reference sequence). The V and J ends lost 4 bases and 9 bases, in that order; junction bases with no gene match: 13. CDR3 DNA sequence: TGTGCCAGCAGCTCGGGACAGGGCGAGGTCGTCGGGCAGTACTTC. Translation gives CASSSGQGEVVGQYF.

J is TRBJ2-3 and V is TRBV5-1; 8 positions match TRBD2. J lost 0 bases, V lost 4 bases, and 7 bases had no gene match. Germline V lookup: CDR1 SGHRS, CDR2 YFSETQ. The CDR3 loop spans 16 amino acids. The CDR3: CASSPGRGASTDTQYF. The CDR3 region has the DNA TGCGCCAGCAGCCCCGGGAGGGGTGCGAGCACAGATACGCAGTATTTT. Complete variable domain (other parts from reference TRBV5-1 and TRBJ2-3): KAGVTQTPRYLIKTRGQQVTLSCSPISGHRSVSWYQQTPGQGLQFLFEYFSETQRNKGNFPGRFSGRQFSNSRSEMNVSTLELGDSALYLCASSPGRGASTDTQYFGPGTRLTVL.

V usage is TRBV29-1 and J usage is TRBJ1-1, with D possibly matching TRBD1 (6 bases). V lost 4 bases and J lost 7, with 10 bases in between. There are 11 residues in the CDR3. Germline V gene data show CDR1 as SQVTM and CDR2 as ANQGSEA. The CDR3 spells CSVVGAGEAFF. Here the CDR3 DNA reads TGCAGCGTTGTGGGGGCCGGTGAAGCTTTCTTT.

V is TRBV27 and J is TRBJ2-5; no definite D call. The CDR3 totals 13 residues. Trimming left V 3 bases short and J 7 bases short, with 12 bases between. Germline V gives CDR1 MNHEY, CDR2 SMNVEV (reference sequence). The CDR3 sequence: CASSFQDWGTQYF. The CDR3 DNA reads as TGTGCCAGCAGTTTTCAAGATTGGGGGACCCAGTACTTC.

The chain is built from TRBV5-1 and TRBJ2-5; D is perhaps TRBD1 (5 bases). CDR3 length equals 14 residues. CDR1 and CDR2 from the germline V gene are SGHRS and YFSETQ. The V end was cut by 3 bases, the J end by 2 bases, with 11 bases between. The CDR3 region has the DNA TGCGCCAGCAGCTACCACAGGACGCAAGAGACCCAGTACTTC. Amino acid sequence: CASSYHRTQETQYF.

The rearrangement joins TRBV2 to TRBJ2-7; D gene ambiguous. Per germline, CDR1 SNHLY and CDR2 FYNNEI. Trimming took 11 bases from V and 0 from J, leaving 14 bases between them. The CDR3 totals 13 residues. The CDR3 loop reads CALQVTSSYEQYF. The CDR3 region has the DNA TGTGCCCTGCAAGTCACAAGCTCCTACGAGCAGTACTTC. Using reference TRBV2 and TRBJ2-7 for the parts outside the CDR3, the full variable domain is EPEVTQTPSHQVTQMGQEVILRCVPISNHLYFYWYRQILGQKVEFLVSFYNNEISEKSEIFDDQFSVERPDGSNFTLKIRSTKLEDSAMYFCALQVTSSYEQYFGPGTRLTVT.

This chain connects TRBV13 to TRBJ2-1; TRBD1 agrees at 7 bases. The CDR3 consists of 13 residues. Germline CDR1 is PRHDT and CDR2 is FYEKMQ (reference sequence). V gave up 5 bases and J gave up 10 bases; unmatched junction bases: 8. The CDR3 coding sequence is TGTGCCAGCAGCAAAGAACAGGGGATCGAGCAGTTCTTC. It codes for CASSKEQGIEQFF.

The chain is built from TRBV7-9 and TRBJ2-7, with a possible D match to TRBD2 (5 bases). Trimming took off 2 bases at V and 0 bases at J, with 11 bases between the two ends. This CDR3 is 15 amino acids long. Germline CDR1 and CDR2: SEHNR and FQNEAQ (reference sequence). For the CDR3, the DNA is TGTGCCAGCAGCTTATCGGAGCGGCTCTCCTACGAGCAGTACTTC. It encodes CASSLSERLSYEQYF. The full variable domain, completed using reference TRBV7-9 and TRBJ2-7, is DTGVSQNPRHKITKRGQNVTFRCDPISEHNRLYWYRQTLGQGPEFLTYFQNEAQLEKSRLLSDRFSAERPKGSFSTLEIQRTEQGDSAMYLCASSLSERLSYEQYFGPGTRLTVT.

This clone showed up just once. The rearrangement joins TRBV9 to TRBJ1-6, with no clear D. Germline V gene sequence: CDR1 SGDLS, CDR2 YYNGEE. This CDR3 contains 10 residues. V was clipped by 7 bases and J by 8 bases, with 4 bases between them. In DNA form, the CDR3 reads TGTGCCAGCGGGGATTCACCCCTCCACTTT. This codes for CASGDSPLHF.

In DNA, the CDR3 is TGTGCCACCAGCAGCAGGACAGGGCTTCACAATGAGCAGTTCTTC. Encoded protein: CATSSRTGLHNEQFF. The chain joins TRBV15 to TRBJ2-1; TRBD1 aligns across 8 bases. Germline V CDR1 and CDR2: LNHNV, YYDKDF (reference sequence). This CDR3 is 15 amino acids long. Germline trimming cut 3 bases from V and 5 bases from J; bases unmatched to any gene: 6.

Here the CDR3 reads CASSTPPSGTWDKPSGRHYYEQYF. The DNA for the CDR3 is TGTGCCAGCAGCACGCCTCCCTCGGGCACGTGGGACAAACCTAGCGGGAGGCATTATTACGAGCAGTACTTC. The chain is built from TRBV21-1 and TRBJ2-7; the DNA was not compared with TRBD2, the D call given in the table. TRBV21-1 is recorded as a pseudogene. The CDR3 is 24 amino acids.

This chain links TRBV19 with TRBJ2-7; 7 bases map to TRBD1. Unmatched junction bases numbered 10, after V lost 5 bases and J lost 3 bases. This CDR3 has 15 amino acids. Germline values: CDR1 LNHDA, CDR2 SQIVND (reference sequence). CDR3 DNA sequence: TGTGCCAGTAGTGTATCTCAGGGGGACGGCTACGAGCAGTACTTC. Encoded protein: CASSVSQGDGYEQYF.

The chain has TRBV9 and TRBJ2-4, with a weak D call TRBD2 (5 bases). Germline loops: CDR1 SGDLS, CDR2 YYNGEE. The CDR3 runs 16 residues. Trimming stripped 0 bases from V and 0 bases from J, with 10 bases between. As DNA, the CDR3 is TGTGCCAGCAGCGTAGTGAGGGCCCTAGCCAAAAACATTCAGTACTTC. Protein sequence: CASSVVRALAKNIQYF.

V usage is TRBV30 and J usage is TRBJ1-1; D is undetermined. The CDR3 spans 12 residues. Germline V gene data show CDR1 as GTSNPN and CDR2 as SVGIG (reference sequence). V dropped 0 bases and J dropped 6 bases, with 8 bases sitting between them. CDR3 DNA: TGTGCCTGGAGTGTTTCTGGAGCTGAAGCTTTCTTT. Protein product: CAWSVSGAEAFF.

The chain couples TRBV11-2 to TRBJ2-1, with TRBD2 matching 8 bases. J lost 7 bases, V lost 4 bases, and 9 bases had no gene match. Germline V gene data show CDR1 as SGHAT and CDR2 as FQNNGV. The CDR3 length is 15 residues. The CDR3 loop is CASSSLAGLRNEQFF. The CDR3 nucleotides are TGTGCCAGCAGCTCTTTAGCGGGACTAAGAAATGAGCAGTTCTTC.

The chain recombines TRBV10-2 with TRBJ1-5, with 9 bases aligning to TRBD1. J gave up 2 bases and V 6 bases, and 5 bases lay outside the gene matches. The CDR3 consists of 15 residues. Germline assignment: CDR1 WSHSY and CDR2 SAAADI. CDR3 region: CASSKTGGGNQPQHF. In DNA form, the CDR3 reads TGCGCCAGCAGCAAGACAGGGGGTGGCAATCAGCCCCAGCATTTT.

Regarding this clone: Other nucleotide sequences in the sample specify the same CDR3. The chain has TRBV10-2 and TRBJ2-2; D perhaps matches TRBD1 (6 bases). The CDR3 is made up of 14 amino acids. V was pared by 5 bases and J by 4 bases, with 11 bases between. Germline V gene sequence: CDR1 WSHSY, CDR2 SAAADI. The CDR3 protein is CASSFLGGTGELFF. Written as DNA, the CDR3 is TGCGCCAGCAGTTTCTTAGGGGGCACCGGGGAGCTGTTTTTT.

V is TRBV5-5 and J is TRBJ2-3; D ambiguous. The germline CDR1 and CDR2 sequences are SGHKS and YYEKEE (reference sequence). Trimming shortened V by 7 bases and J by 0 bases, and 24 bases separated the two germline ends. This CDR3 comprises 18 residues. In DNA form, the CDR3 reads TGTGCCAGCGCGTTCTACAACCAGAACCGATTTAGCACAGATACGCAGTATTTT. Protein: CASAFYNQNRFSTDTQYF.

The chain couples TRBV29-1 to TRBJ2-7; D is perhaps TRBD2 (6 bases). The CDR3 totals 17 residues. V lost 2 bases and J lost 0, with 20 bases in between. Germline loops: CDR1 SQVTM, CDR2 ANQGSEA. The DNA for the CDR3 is TGCAGCGTTGAAACCTGGTACGGGACTGAAAGCTCCTACGAGCAGTACTTC. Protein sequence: CSVETWYGTESSYEQYF.